The next 8 T cell receptor beta chains were all read from a single sample in a study of human T cells and chemical hapten exposure. As to time point: patch test 2, 6 weeks after DPC sensitization. The treatment was: therapeutic diphenylcyclopropenone sensitization with weekly scalp DPC. TCRdb reanalysed the RACE reads using MiXCR and keeps one entry per CDR3 protein. The sample gives around 69,000 distinct CDR3 sequences, 8.5% of which show up once; under 3.5% is in the top ten. The sequenced sample was whole blood, obtained in connection with sensitization to the hapten diphenylcyclopropenone (DPC). These receptors were obtained from a woman between 50 and 59 years old with alopecia areata. Some clones in this sample may be carry-over from other donors' samples.

This clonotype showed up just a few times. The V gene is TRBV5-1, the J gene TRBJ1-1; D unclear. Looked up from germline, CDR1 is SGHRS and CDR2 is YFSETQ. The length of the CDR3 is 15 residues. The V end was cut by 0 bases, the J end by 1 base, with 10 bases between. The CDR3 nucleotides read TGCGCCAGCAGCTTGGAGTCCACGCCGAACACTGAAGCTTTCTTT. This gives the protein CASSLESTPNTEAFF.

Many counts were recorded for this clonotype. The chain joins TRBV29-1 to TRBJ2-3; 8 nucleotides align to TRBD2. This CDR3 region has 14 residues. Losses at the gene ends were 8 bases for V and 1 base for J; bases not matched to a gene: 8. In germline, CDR1 is SQVTM, CDR2 ANQGSEA. CDR3 sequence reads: CSTKREGRTDTQYF. Here the CDR3 DNA reads TGCAGCACAAAACGGGAGGGACGCACAGATACGCAGTATTTT.

Only a few counts were recorded for this clonotype. V and J are TRBV20-1 and TRBJ2-7; D perhaps matches TRBD1 (5 bases). With 2 bases removed from V and 0 bases from J, the gap between germline ends came to 8 bases. Germline V gene data show CDR1 as DFQATT and CDR2 as SNEGSKA (reference sequence). CDR3 length: 13 residues. The CDR3 sequence is CSARTGSSYEQYF. CDR3 nucleotides: TGCAGTGCTAGAACAGGTAGCTCCTACGAGCAGTACTTC.

This chain connects TRBV29-1 to TRBJ2-5; the match to TRBD1 covers 9 bases. There are 13 residues in the CDR3. Germline values: CDR1 SQVTM, CDR2 ANQGSEA. Trimming cost V 6 bases and J 6 bases; bases outside gene matches: 8. The CDR3 coding sequence is TGCAGCGTCGCGGGACAGGGCGGGCAGACCCAGTACTTC. Its protein product is CSVAGQGGQTQYF.

The chain combines TRBV28 with TRBJ2-7; 12 nucleotides match TRBD1. The CDR3 runs 15 residues. After removal of 6 bases from V and 7 bases from J, the junction contained 10 bases not matched to a gene. From germline, CDR1 is MDHEN and CDR2 SYDVKM. The CDR3: CASSLPGQGAREQYF. The CDR3 DNA reads as TGTGCCAGCAGCTTACCGGGACAGGGGGCGCGTGAGCAGTACTTC. The entire variable domain, with the rest obtained from reference TRBV28 and TRBJ2-7, is as follows: DVKVTQSSRYLVKRTGEKVFLECVQDMDHENMFWYRQDPGLGLRLIYFSYDVKMKEKGDIPEGYSVSREKKERFSLILESASTNQTSMYLCASSLPGQGAREQYFGPGTRLTVT.

This clonotype has a handful of counts. This chain uses TRBV19 with TRBJ2-6; D might be TRBD1 (7 bases). Germline values: CDR1 LNHDA, CDR2 SQIVND (reference sequence). V shed 5 bases and J shed 1 base, with 12 bases lying between them. This CDR3 contains 16 residues. In DNA form, the CDR3 reads TGTGCCAGTAGTTCGCCAGGGGGGTCTGGGGCCAACGTCCTGACTTTC. Translation: CASSSPGGSGANVLTF.

There are many counts of this clonotype. The CDR3 here is CSVENMGREFSETQYF. CDR3 in DNA: TGCAGCGTTGAAAATATGGGAAGGGAGTTTTCGGAGACCCAGTACTTC. The rearrangement joins TRBV29-1 to TRBJ2-5, with a tentative D call TRBD2 (5 bases). This CDR3 is built from 16 residues. Germline CDR1 SQVTM, CDR2 ANQGSEA. V lost 2 bases and J 5 bases, leaving 21 bases between the germline ends.

This clonotype was found a few times. The rearrangement links TRBV10-2 to TRBJ1-4; D is unclear. Germline CDR1 reads WSHSY; CDR2 reads SAAADI. This CDR3 comprises 13 residues. V was cut by 2 bases and J by 4 bases, with 5 bases left in between. The CDR3: CASSEISNEKLFF. The CDR3 nucleotides are TGCGCCAGCAGTGAGATCAGTAATGAAAAACTGTTTTTT.